The rows below give T cell receptor beta chains drawn from one sample of a study of early T cells in non-severe SARS-CoV-2 infection. TCRdb re-derived calls from the 5' RACE reads in MiXCR, one entry per CDR3 protein. The sample yields 76,000 or so distinct CDR3 sequences, around 10% seen once. Sequenced sample: whole blood. The origin of the receptors is an adult who was a healthcare worker with PCR-confirmed SARS-CoV-2 infection or an uninfected control (not recorded which). Each CDR3 is given without its conserved first and last residue. D genes are given only for firm matches.

d_call j_call cdr3_length v_call cdr3_aa
. TRBJ1-5 9 TRBV6-2/TRBV6-3 ASTPRPPQH
TRBD1 TRBJ2-7 14 TRBV7-6 ASSTNFRTGKYEQY
. TRBJ2-3 12 TRBV19 ASSHQLSTDTQY
. TRBJ2-3 12 TRBV20-1 SASIVGNTDTQY
. TRBJ1-1 12 TRBV7-2 ASSLFGGDTEAF
TRBD2 TRBJ2-5 12 TRBV6-6 ASSYPSGQETQY
. TRBJ1-5 13 TRBV6-2/TRBV6-3 ASSFLGGAYQPQH
. TRBJ2-3 10 TRBV12-3/TRBV12-4 ASVGLTDTQY
. TRBJ2-5 11 TRBV7-3 ASSKNVQETQY
. TRBJ2-2 15 TRBV5-1 ASSLESGIPSSGELF
. TRBJ1-5 12 TRBV6-4 ASSQHYSNQPQH
. TRBJ1-5 11 TRBV5-1 ASSLDRNQPQH
TRBD1 TRBJ2-2 13 TRBV12-3/TRBV12-4 ASSRGQVFTGELF
TRBD1 TRBJ2-3 13 TRBV10-3 ASRTGQGDSDTQY
. TRBJ2-3 13 TRBV3-1 ASSDGGARADTQY
. TRBJ1-1 12 TRBV5-1 ASSRRGMNTEAF
. TRBJ1-3 11 TRBV2 ASVLNSGNTIY
TRBD2 TRBJ2-7 13 TRBV20-1 SASHQRGGVYEQY
. TRBJ1-2 11 TRBV9 ASRSQEPYGYT
. TRBJ1-5 13 TRBV7-2 ASTLGGWSNQPQH
. TRBJ1-5 12 TRBV6-2/TRBV6-3 ASSYGQLNQPQH
. TRBJ2-3 13 TRBV5-1 ASSLITRSTDTQY
. TRBJ1-1 11 TRBV6-6 ASSYTATTEAF
TRBD1 TRBJ2-2 14 TRBV12-3/TRBV12-4 ASSPFGQGDTGELF
TRBD1 TRBJ1-5 13 TRBV6-1 ASSPAGGWGQPQH
. TRBJ2-3 11 TRBV5-1 ASSRGTTDTQY
. TRBJ2-1 13 TRBV5-4 ASSPAGALYVEQF
. TRBJ1-1 11 TRBV7-9 ASSLAWNTEAF
TRBD1 TRBJ2-1 15 TRBV7-6 ASSAGTGGADYNEQF
TRBD1 TRBJ1-2 10 TRBV10-2 ASSEGTGGYT
. TRBJ2-7 11 TRBV25-1 ASSQPPSTEQY
. TRBJ1-1 13 TRBV27 ASSLSGVSATEAF
. TRBJ2-2 11 TRBV20-1 SARDLSFGELF
. TRBJ2-2 13 TRBV11-2 ASSLVSGNTGELF
. TRBJ2-7 11 TRBV5-1 ASRTDPRYEQY
. TRBJ2-7 11 TRBV10-2 ASSAVSSYEQY
. TRBJ1-5 12 TRBV20-1 SALDSYSNQPQH
. TRBJ2-1 9 TRBV20-1 SVEGPYEQF
. TRBJ1-5 13 TRBV20-1 SARDQGISNQPQH
. TRBJ1-6 13 TRBV7-9 ASSLGAAGRGPLH
. TRBJ2-2 12 TRBV5-6 ASSIRQYTGELF
. TRBJ2-7 11 TRBV5-1 ASRWGSSYEQY
. TRBJ1-3 12 TRBV30 AWKRPRSGNTIH
. TRBJ1-1 14 TRBV5-6 ASSLFGPGVNTEAF
. TRBJ2-7 10 TRBV24-1 ATSTIGNEQY
. TRBJ1-2 14 TRBV4-2 ASSQETGAANYGYT
. TRBJ1-5 11 TRBV6-1 ASSGPDYQPQH
TRBD1 TRBJ1-6 14 TRBV7-2 ASSPAGTGMNSPLH
. TRBJ1-2 11 TRBV30 AWSQKGSHGYT
TRBD2 TRBJ2-3 14 TRBV7-8 ASSLRASGGIDTQY
TRBD1 TRBJ1-4 13 TRBV6-6 ASKPRGTGNEKLF
TRBD1 TRBJ2-7 14 TRBV10-3 AISATGGLSSYEQY
TRBD2 TRBJ2-1 14 TRBV7-6 ASSLALSGGGYEQF